Listed below are T cell receptor beta chains from one sample, sequenced in a study of blood T cells in healthy people across ages. TCRdb called the 5' RACE reads again in MiXCR, with one record for every CDR3 protein. The sample includes roughly 1.6 million distinct CDR3 sequences, 30% to 40% seen only once; the top ten take around 10%. Sequences were obtained from blood. These TCRs come from a woman aged 25 to 39 in good health. Both conserved end residues are part of each CDR3.

TRBJ2-3,TRBV25-1,CASSETDTYQSVYPEGTQYF
TRBJ2-7,TRBV20-1,CSVYAGRGYEHYF
TRBJ1-5,TRBV19,CASSDRINQPQHF
TRBJ1-2,TRBV6-1,CASRGLVKPGQLYYGYTF
TRBJ2-1,TRBV7-9,CASSLETGGREQFF
TRBJ1-1,TRBV20-1,CSATRQYEAFF
TRBJ2-3,TRBV4-2,CASSPGLNTDTQYF
TRBJ2-7,TRBV28,CASSFEKGDLSYEQYF
TRBJ2-3,TRBV5-8,CASSLDEATDTQYF
TRBJ1-2,TRBV27,CASSLSAGGFYGYTF
TRBJ1-3,TRBV29-1,CSVEEGNTIYF
TRBJ2-3,TRBV29-1,CSVEGGSDTQYF
TRBJ2-5,TRBV20-1,CSASRTSGIQETQYF
TRBJ2-7,TRBV5-1,CASSYRGTSGTYEQYF
TRBJ2-7,TRBV4-1,CASSHSNGLASSGEQYF
TRBJ2-3,TRBV6-5,CASSFRHTDTQYF
TRBJ1-1,TRBV12-5,CASAERDNTEAFF
TRBJ2-7,TRBV4-1,CASSQVVLAGNEQYF
TRBJ2-7,TRBV15,CATSREQADSYEQYF
TRBJ1-1,TRBV9,CASSVGDAGRGTEAFF
TRBJ1-1,TRBV4-1,CASSQEGGGGTEAFF
TRBJ2-1,TRBV27,CASSLAPRQGSYNEQFF
TRBJ2-3,TRBV3-1,CASSRATSGRAKYTQYF
NA,TRBV12-3/TRBV12-4,CASSLAPGQRIYEQYF
TRBJ2-3,TRBV9,CASSVQAGVPTDTQYF
TRBJ2-7,TRBV6-2/TRBV6-3,CASSYELYF
TRBJ2-7,TRBV3-1,CASSGTGGFSYEQYF
TRBJ2-3,TRBV4-1,CASSAGATDTQYF
TRBJ2-1,TRBV5-1,CASSPDFGTGNLYEQFF
TRBJ2-7,TRBV27,CAGSRTGLGYEQYF
TRBJ2-6,TRBV11-2,CASSPRSGTLNSGANVLTF
TRBJ1-4,TRBV5-1,CASSSRTGEEKLFF